The present TCR beta chain was sequenced within a study of shared clonotypes between healthy human individuals. Study in general: Those who served as donors were two women and a few men between the ages of 18 and 49.

Points on this clone: Its matching antigen is unknown.

General study findings and limits: Clonotype sharing among the donors was expected to vary with sequencing depth.

Researchers sequenced unsorted PBMC DNA using ten immunoSEQ deep assay plates. TCRdb's table, derived via immunoSEQ multiplex PCR, lists solely in-frame clones and lacks some. This sample carries approximately 460,000 clones, over 60% of them seen once, and the ten largest clones take around 11%. Looked up from germline, CDR1 is MNHEY and CDR2 is SMNVEV (reference sequence). Trimming shortened V by 5 bases and J by 4 bases, and 8 bases separated the two germline ends. This CDR3 has 13 amino acids. The donor cohort consisted entirely of Caucasian adults residing in Nashville, Tennessee. The chain links TRBV27 to TRBJ2-2; D not certain. This TCR was recovered from a woman aged 40-49 years in good health. Some clones in this sample may be carry-over from other donors' samples. The specimen sequenced was PBMCs. CDR3 nucleotides: TGTGCCAGCAGTCCCAGCCTCACCGGGGAGCTGTTTTTT. Translation: CASSPSLTGELFF.